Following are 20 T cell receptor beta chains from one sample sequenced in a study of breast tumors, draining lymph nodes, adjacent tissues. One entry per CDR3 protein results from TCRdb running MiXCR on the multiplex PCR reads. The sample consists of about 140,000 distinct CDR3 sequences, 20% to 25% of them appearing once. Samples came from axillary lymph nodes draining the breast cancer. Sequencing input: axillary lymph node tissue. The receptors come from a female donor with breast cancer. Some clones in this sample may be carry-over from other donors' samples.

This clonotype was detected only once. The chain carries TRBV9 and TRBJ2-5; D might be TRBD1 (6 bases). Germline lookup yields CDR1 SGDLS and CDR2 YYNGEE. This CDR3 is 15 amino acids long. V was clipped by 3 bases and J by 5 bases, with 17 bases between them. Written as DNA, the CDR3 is TGTGCCAGCAGCGGATCCGGGTCAAGGGGGGAGACCCAGTACTTC. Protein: CASSGSGSRGETQYF.

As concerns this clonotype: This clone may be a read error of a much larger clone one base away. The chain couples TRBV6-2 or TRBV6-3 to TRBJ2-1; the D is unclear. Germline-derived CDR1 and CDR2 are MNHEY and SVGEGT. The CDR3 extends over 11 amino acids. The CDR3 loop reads CASRTNNKQFF. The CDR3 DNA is TGTGCCAGCAGAACGAACAATAAGCAGTTCTTC.

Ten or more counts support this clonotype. The CDR3 spells CASSSAGGTDTQYF. The CDR3, as DNA: TGTGCCAGCAGTTCAGCGGGAGGCACAGATACGCAGTATTTT. The chain combines TRBV12-3 or TRBV12-4 with TRBJ2-3, with TRBD2 identical over 8 bases. The CDR3 covers 14 residues. J gave up 1 base and V 4 bases, and 1 base lay outside the gene matches.

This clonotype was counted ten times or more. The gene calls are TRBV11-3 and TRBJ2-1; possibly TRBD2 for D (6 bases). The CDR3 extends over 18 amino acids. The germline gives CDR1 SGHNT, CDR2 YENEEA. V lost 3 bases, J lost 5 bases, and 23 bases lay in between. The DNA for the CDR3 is TGTGCCAGCAGCTTGTGTCCCCCCAAAGGACTACCCGACAATGAGCAGTTCTTC. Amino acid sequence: CASSLCPPKGLPDNEQFF.

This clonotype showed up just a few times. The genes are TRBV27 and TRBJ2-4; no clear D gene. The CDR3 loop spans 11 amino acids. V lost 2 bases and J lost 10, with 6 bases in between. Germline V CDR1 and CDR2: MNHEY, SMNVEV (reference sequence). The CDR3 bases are TGTGCCAGCAGTTTACACGGGATTCAGTACTTC. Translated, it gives CASSLHGIQYF.

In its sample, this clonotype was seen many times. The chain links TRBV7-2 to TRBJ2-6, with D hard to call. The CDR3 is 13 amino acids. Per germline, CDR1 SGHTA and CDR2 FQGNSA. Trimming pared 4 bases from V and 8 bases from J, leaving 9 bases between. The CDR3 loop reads CASSSSFPNVLTF. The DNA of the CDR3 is TGTGCCAGCAGCTCCTCTTTTCCCAACGTCCTGACTTTC.

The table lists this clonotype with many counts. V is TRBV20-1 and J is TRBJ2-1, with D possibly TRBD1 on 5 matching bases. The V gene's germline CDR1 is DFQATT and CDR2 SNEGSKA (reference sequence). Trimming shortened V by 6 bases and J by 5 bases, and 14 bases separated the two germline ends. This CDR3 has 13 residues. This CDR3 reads CSADNRNNNEQFF. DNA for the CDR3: TGCAGTGCCGATAACAGGAATAACAATGAGCAGTTCTTC.

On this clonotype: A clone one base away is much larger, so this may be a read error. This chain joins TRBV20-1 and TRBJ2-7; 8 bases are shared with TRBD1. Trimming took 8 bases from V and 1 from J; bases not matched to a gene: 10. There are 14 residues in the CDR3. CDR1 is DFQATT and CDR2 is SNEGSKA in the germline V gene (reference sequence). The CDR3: CSMAGGLTSYEQYF. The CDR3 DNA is TGCAGTATGGCAGGGGGCCTAACATCCTACGAGCAGTACTTC.

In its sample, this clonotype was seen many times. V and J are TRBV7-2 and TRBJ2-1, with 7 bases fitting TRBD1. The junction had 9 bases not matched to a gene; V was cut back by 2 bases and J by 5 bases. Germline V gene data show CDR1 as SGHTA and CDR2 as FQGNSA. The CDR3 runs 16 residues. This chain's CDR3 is CASSLWSQGVNNEQFF. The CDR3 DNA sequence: TGTGCCAGCAGCTTATGGAGTCAGGGGGTAAACAATGAGCAGTTCTTC.

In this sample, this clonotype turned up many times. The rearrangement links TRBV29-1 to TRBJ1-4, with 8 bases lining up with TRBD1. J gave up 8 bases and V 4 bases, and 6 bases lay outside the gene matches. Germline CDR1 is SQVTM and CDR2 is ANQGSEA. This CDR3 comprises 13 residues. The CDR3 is CSVAGQGGEKLFF. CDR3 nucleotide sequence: TGCAGCGTTGCTGGACAGGGAGGAGAAAAACTGTTTTTT.

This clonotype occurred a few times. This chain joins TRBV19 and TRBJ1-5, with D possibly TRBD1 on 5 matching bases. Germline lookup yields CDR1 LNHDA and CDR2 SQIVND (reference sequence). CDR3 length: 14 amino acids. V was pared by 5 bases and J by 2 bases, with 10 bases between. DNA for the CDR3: TGTGCCAGTAGTTATGGACACGGCAATCAGCCCCAGCATTTT. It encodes CASSYGHGNQPQHF.

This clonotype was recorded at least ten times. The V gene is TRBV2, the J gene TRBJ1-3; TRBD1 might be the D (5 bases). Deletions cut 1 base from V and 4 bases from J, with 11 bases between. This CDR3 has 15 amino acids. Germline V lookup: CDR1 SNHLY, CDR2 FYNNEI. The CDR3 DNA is TGTGCCAGCAGTGAAGGACAGTCTCCCGGAAACACCATATATTTT. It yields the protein CASSEGQSPGNTIYF.

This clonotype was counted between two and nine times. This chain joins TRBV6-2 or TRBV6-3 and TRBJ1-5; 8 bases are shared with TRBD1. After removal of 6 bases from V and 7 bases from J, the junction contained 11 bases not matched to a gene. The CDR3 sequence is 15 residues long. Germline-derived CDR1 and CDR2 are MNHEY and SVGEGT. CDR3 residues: CASSPGQGWKQPQHF. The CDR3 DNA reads TGTGCCAGCAGCCCTGGACAGGGCTGGAAGCAGCCCCAGCATTTT.

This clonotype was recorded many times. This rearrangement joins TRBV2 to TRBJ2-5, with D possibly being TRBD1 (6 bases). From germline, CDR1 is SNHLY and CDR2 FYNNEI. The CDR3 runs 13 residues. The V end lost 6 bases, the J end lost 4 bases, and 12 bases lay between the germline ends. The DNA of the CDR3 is TGTGCCAGCAGCTGGATGGGGGCAGAGACCCAGTACTTC. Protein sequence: CASSWMGAETQYF.

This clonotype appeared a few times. The CDR3 protein is CAWSVRQDGTSGADRELFF. CDR3 DNA: TGTGCCTGGAGTGTAAGGCAGGACGGGACTAGCGGAGCTGACCGGGAGCTGTTTTTT. The chain uses TRBV30 and TRBJ2-2; TRBD2 aligns across 11 bases. The ends lost 0 bases at V and 9 bases at J; junction bases unmatched: 18. The CDR3 runs to 19 residues. Germline V CDR1 and CDR2: GTSNPN, SVGIG (reference sequence).

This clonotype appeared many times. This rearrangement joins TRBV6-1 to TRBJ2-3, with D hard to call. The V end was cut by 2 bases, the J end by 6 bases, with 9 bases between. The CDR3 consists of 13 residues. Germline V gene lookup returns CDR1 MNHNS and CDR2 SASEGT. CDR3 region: CASSESFVDTQYF. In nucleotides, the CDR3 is TGTGCCAGCAGTGAATCTTTTGTGGATACGCAGTATTTT.

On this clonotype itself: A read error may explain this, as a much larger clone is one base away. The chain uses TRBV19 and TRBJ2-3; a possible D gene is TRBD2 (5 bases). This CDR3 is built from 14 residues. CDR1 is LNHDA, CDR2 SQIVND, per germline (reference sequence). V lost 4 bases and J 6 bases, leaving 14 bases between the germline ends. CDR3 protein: CASSRRVRGDTQYF. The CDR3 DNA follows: TGTGCCAGTAGTAGGCGGGTAAGAGGGGATACGCAGTATTTT.

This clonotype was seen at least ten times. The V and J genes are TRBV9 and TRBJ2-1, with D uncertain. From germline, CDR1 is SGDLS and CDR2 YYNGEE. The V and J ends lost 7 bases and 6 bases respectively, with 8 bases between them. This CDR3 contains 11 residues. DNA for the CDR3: TGTGCCAGCTCGTCTGGCAATGAGCAGTTCTTC. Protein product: CASSSGNEQFF.

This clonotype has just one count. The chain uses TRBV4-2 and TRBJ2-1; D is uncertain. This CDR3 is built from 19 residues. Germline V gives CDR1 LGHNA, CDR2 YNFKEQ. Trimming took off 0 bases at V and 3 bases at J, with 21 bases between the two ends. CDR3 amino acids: CASSQDLNLRAIDYNEQFF. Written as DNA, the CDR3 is TGTGCCAGCAGCCAAGATTTAAACCTGAGAGCTATCGACTACAATGAGCAGTTCTTC.

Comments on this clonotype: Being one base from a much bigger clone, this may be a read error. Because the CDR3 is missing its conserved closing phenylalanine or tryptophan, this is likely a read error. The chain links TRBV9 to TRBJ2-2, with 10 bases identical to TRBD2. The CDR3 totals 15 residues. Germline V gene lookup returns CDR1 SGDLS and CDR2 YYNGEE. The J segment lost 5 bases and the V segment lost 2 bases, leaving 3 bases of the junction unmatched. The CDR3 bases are TGTGCCAGCAGCGTGAGCGGGAGGGGGACCGGGGAGCTGTTTCTT. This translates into CASSVSGRGTGELFL.